These 5 T cell receptor beta chains were sequenced from one sample in a study of beta chain features in type 1 diabetes. Findings and limits, study-wide: Type 1 diabetes patients had TCRB CDR3s that were shorter (moderately but significantly so) in all four CD4+ subsets.

No antigens are known for them. Expressed TCRB transcripts got sequenced, as all isolated RNA was reverse transcribed. TCRdb keeps only in-frame clones here, not all; method: immunoSEQ multiplex PCR. The sample includes around 14,000 clones, less than 85% seen only once; the top ten take 0.25% to 0.4%. The sequencing input was stem cell memory CD4+ T cells from blood. These receptors all stem from a woman aged 18 to 35 with type 1 diabetes.

V is TRBV7-2 and J is TRBJ2-2; D perhaps matches TRBD1 (5 bases). Trimming pared 0 bases from V and 3 bases from J, leaving 8 bases between. CDR3 length: 15 amino acids. Per the germline V gene, CDR1 is SGHTA and CDR2 is FQGNSA. The CDR3 DNA is TGTGCCAGCAGCTTAGCAGGGGTTTACACCGGGGAGCTGTTTTTT. This translates into CASSLAGVYTGELFF.

This clone was seen only a few times. The genes are TRBV19 and TRBJ2-1, with 14 bases aligning to TRBD2. The ends lost 5 bases at V and 9 bases at J; junction bases unmatched: 6. Germline V gives CDR1 LNHDA, CDR2 SQIVND (reference sequence). The CDR3 runs to 15 residues. The CDR3 DNA is TGTGCCAGTAGTGGACTAGCGGGAGGAGATGTTGAGCAGTTCTTC. Its translation: CASSGLAGGDVEQFF.

The V gene is TRBV27, the J gene TRBJ1-1; possible D gene TRBD1, 5 bases. Germline assignment: CDR1 MNHEY and CDR2 SMNVEV (reference sequence). CDR3 length: 13 residues. V lost 6 bases to trimming and J lost 3 bases, with 11 bases between them. The CDR3 loop reads CASRIGHHTEAFF. DNA for the CDR3: TGTGCCAGCAGGATCGGACACCACACTGAAGCTTTCTTT.

The chain couples TRBV11-2 to TRBJ2-6; D unclear. Per the germline V gene, CDR1 is SGHAT and CDR2 is FQNNGV. The CDR3 is made up of 15 amino acids. V lost 1 base and J lost 1, with 5 bases in between. Here the CDR3 DNA reads TGTGCCAGCAGCTTAGTCGGGTCTGGGGCCAACGTCCTGACTTTC. Its translation: CASSLVGSGANVLTF.

In this sample, this clone turned up a few times. This chain links TRBV6-6 with TRBJ2-5; unclear D gene. CDR1 is MNHNY, CDR2 SVGAGI, per germline (reference sequence). With 5 bases removed from V and 4 bases from J, the gap between germline ends came to 17 bases. CDR3 length: 15 amino acids. CDR3 sequence (DNA): TGTGCCAGCAGTAGTATTCTAGTTTCCCCAGAGACCCAGTACTTC. This codes for CASSSILVSPETQYF.